The clone carrying this T cell receptor beta chain showed up many times. As yet, its antigen is unknown. This entry comes from a study of T cells after yellow fever vaccination. Universal primer sites and UMIs were introduced during 5'RACE template-switching synthesis of TCR cDNA. TCRdb ran MiXCR on the 5' RACE reads and lists one entry per CDR3 protein. The profile shows more than 250,000 distinct CDR3 sequences, 6.8% of them singletons. The study, taken as a whole, reports: The booster saw the reappearance of most primary-vaccination clones (roughly 97% CD4, 80% to 90% CD8). Abundant clonotypes from the bulk population could contaminate FACS-sorted repertoires.

The germline V gene has CDR1 KGHSH and CDR2 LQKENI. Trimming took off 3 bases at V and 7 bases at J, with 13 bases between the two ends. The CDR3 consists of 14 residues. The clonotype comes from a man aged 18-30 years who received the YFV17D yellow fever vaccine. The V call is TRBV18, the J call TRBJ1-5, with TRBD1 as a possible D gene (5 bases). This specimen was PBMCs, taken about 41 days after the first yellow fever vaccination. CDR3 coding DNA: TGTGCCAGCTCACCTGCCGGGGGGAGACAGCCCCAGCATTTT. The encoded protein is CASSPAGGRQPQHF.